This TCR beta chain was observed in a study of human T cells and chemical hapten exposure. The study's findings and limits: Expanded TCRs made up significantly more big CDR3 similarity clusters than controls did.

The table lists this clonotype with many counts. Its antigen is still unknown. Using its own MiXCR run on the RACE reads, TCRdb lists one record per CDR3 protein. The table lists 25,000 to 30,000 distinct CDR3 sequences, approximately 9% of them singletons, with roughly 7.1% in the top ten. Time point in this sample: patch test 2, 6 weeks after DPC sensitization. Sample treatment: therapeutic diphenylcyclopropenone sensitization with weekly scalp DPC. CDR1 SQVTM and CDR2 ANQGSEA come from the germline V gene. CDR3 length: 14 residues. V lost 7 bases to trimming and J lost 7 bases, with 17 bases between them.

Sequencing was performed on whole blood, taken in connection with sensitization to the hapten diphenylcyclopropenone (DPC). This clonotype originated in a man aged 25 to 45 with alopecia areata. Some clones in this sample may be carry-over from other donors' samples. The chain couples TRBV29-1 to TRBJ1-6, with D unclear. CDR3 coding DNA: TGCAGCGCCGGCGAGGGCAGACAAAATTCACCCCTCCACTTT. This gives the protein CSAGEGRQNSPLHF.